This T cell receptor beta chain was sequenced during a study of vaccination effects on CD4 cells after COVID-19. About the research overall: Each participant received a vaccine that was either BNT162b2 or mRNA-1273, given as two doses.

Here immunoSEQ multiplex PCR was the method, and the copy in TCRdb shows in-frame clones only, minus some. The sample yields 50,000 to 60,000 clones, over 60% seen once. Culturing for about 10 days preceded CD4+ T cell isolation. Cultures received IL-2 medium that replaced half the medium on days 3 and 7. Trimming cost V 2 bases and J 5 bases, with 13 bases left between them. The CDR3 contains 15 residues. Germline V gene sequence: CDR1 SGHTS, CDR2 YDEGEE. As to this clone: The antigen remains undetermined.

Study findings and constraints: Few convalescent patients were included, and no early post-infection timepoints were sampled.

This rearrangement joins TRBV5-8 to TRBJ2-2; D possibly corresponds to TRBD1 (6 bases). The TCR originated in a human donor who received a COVID-19 vaccine. Sequenced here: CD4+ T cells from PBMCs cultured without peptide, sampled before COVID-19 vaccination. The CDR3 DNA follows: TGTGCCAGCAGCTTAAGGGGGTATCGGACCGGGGAGCTGTTTTTT. Translation gives CASSLRGYRTGELFF. Full variable domain (outside the CDR3, taken from reference TRBV5-8 and TRBJ2-2): EAGVTQSPTHLIKTRGQQATLRCSPISGHTSVYWYQQALGLGLQFLLWYDEGEERNRGNFPPRFSGRQFPNYSSELNVNALELEDSALYLCASSLRGYRTGELFFGEGSRLTVL.